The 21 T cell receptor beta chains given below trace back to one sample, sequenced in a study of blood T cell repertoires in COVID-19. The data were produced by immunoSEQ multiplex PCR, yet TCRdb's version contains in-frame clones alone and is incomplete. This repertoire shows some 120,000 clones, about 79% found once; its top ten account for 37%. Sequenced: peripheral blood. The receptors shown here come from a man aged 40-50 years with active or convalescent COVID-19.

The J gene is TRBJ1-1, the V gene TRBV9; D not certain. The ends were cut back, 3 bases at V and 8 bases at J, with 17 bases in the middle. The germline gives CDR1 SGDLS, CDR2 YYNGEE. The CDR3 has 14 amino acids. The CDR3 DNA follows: TGTGCCAGCAGCGCAGCGGGATTAGACGGCGAAGCTTTCTTT. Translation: CASSAAGLDGEAFF.

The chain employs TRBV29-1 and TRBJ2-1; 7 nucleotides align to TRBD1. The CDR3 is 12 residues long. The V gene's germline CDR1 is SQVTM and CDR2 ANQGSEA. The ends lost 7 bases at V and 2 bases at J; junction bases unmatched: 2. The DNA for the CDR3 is TGCAGCGCTGGGACAGCCTACAATGAGCAGTTCTTC. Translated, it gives CSAGTAYNEQFF.

CDR3 protein: CASSTRQGAIGETQYF. As DNA, the CDR3 is TGTGCCAGCAGTACACGACAGGGGGCGATCGGGGAGACCCAGTACTTC. The chain employs TRBV28 and TRBJ2-5; 10 bases match TRBD1. The V segment lost 5 bases and the J segment 5 bases; nucleotides outside the gene matches: 11. The CDR3 length is 16 residues. CDR1 is MDHEN, CDR2 SYDVKM, per germline.

The CDR3 sequence is CASSSGQGRSYGYTF. CDR3 DNA: TGTGCCAGCAGCTCTGGACAGGGCAGGAGCTATGGCTACACCTTC. V gene TRBV5-4 combines with J gene TRBJ1-2; 8 bases are a match to TRBD1. The CDR3 is 15 residues long. Germline V CDR1 and CDR2: SGHNT, YYREEE (reference sequence). Losses at the gene ends were 3 bases for V and 4 bases for J; bases not matched to a gene: 8. Full variable domain (outside the CDR3, taken from reference TRBV5-4 and TRBJ1-2): ETGVTQSPTHLIKTRGQQVTLRCSSQSGHNTVSWYQQALGQGPQFIFQYYREEENGRGNFPPRFSGLQFPNYSSELNVNALELDDSALYLCASSSGQGRSYGYTFGSGTRLTVV.

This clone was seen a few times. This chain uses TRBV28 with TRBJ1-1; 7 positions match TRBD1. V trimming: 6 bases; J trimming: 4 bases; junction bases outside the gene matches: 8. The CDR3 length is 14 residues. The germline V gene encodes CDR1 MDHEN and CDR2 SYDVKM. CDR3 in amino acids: CASSLANRGTEAFF. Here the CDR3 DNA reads TGTGCCAGCAGCCTCGCGAACAGGGGCACTGAAGCTTTCTTT.

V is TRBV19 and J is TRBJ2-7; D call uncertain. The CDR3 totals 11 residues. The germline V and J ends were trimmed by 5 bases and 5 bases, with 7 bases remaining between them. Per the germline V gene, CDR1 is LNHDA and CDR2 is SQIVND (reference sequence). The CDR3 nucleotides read TGTGCCAGTAGTTCCCGGGACGAGCAGTACTTC. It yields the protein CASSSRDEQYF. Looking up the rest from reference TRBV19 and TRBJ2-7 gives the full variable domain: DGGITQSPKYLFRKEGQNVTLSCEQNLNHDAMYWYRQDPGQGLRLIYYSQIVNDFQKGDIAEGYSVSREKKESFPLTVTSAQKNPTAFYLCASSSRDEQYFGPGTRLTVT.

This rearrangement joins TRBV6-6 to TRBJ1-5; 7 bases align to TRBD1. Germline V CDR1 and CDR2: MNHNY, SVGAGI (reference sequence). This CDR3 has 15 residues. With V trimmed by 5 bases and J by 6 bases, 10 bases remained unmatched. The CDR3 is CASSPQGQLPQPQHF. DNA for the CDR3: TGTGCCAGCAGTCCCCAGGGACAGTTACCTCAGCCCCAGCATTTT.

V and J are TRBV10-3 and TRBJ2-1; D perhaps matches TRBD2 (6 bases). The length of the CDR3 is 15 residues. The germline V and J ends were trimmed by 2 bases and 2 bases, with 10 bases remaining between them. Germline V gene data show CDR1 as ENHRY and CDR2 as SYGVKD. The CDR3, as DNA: TGTGCCATCAGTGAGCTAGCGACCGCCTACAATGAGCAGTTCTTC. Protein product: CAISELATAYNEQFF.

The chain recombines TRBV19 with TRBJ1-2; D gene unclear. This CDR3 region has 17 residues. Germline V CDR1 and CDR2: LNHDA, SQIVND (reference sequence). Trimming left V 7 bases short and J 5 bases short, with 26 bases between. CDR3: CASTRDGPLRLNYGYTF. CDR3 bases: TGTGCCAGTACGCGCGATGGACCCCTCCGACTAAATTATGGCTACACCTTC.

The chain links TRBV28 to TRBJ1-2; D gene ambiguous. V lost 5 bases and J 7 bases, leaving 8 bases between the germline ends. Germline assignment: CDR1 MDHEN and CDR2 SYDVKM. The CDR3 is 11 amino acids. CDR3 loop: CASSTAGGYTF. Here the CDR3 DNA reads TGTGCCAGCAGTACAGCCGGTGGCTACACCTTC.

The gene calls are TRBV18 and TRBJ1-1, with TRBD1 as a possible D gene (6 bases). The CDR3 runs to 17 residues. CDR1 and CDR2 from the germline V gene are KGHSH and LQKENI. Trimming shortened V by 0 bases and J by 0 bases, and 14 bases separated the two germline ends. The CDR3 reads CASSPPGTRALNTEAFF. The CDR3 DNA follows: TGTGCCAGCTCACCACCCGGGACAAGGGCCCTGAACACTGAAGCTTTCTTT.

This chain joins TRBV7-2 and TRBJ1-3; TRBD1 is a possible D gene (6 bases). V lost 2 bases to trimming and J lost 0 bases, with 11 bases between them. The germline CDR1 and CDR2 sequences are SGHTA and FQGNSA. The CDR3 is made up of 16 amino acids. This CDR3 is CASSLTGRNSGNTIYF. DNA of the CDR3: TGTGCCAGCAGCTTAACAGGGCGAAACTCTGGAAACACCATATATTTT.

CDR3: CAWSSGQGEQPQHF. CDR3 nucleotide sequence: TGTGCCTGGAGTTCCGGACAGGGGGAACAGCCCCAGCATTTT. The V gene is TRBV30, the J gene TRBJ1-5; 10 nucleotides line up with TRBD1. Per germline, CDR1 GTSNPN and CDR2 SVGIG (reference sequence). This CDR3 is built from 14 residues. Trimming removed 2 bases from V and 7 bases from J; junction bases left unmatched: 5.

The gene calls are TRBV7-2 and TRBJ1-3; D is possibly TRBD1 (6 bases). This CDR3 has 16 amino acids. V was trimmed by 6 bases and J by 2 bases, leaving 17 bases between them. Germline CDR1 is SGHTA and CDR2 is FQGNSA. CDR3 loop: CASSPPRGSAGNTIYF. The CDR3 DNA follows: TGTGCCAGCAGTCCACCTAGGGGGTCTGCTGGAAACACCATATATTTT. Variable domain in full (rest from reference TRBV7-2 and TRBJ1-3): GAGVSQSPSNKVTEKGKDVELRCDPISGHTALYWYRQSLGQGLEFLIYFQGNSAPDKSGLPSDRFSAERTGGSVSTLTIQRTQQEDSAVYLCASSPPRGSAGNTIYFGEGSWLTVV.

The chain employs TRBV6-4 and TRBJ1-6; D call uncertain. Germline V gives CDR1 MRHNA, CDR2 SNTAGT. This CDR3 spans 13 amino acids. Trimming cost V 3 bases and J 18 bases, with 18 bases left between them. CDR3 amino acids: CASSDPTSRGNHF. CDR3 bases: TGTGCCAGCAGTGATCCCACATCACGCGGTAACCACTTT.

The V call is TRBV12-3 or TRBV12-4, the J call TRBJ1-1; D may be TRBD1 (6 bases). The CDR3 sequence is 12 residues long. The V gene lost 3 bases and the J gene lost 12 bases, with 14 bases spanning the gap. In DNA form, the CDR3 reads TGTGCCAGCAGTTTGGGGGCGAGGGAAACTTTCTTT. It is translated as CASSLGARETFF.

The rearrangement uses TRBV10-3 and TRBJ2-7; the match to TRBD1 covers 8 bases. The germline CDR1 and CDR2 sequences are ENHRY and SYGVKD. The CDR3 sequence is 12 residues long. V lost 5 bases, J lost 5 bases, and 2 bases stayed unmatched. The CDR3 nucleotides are TGTGCCATCAGTCCGGACAGGGACGAGCAGTACTTC. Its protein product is CAISPDRDEQYF.

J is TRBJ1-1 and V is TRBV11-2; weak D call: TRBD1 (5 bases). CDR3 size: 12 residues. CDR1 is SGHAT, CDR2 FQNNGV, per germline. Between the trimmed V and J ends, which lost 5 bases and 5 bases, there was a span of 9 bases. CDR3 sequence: CASSKRGTEAFF. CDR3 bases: TGTGCCAGCAGCAAAAGGGGTACTGAAGCTTTCTTT.

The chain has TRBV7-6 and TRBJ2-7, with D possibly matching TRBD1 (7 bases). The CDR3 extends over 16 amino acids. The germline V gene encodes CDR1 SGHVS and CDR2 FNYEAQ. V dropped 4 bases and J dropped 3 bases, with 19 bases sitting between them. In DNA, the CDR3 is TGTGCCAGCAGCTCCACCGGGACTCAGGGGGGCTACGAGCAGTACTTC. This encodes CASSSTGTQGGYEQYF.

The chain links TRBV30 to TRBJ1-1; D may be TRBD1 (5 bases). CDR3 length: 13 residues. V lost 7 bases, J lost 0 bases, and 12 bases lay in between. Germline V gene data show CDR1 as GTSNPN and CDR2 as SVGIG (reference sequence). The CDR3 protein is CAFLRGMNTEAFF. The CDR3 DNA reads TGTGCCTTCCTCCGGGGGATGAACACTGAAGCTTTCTTT.

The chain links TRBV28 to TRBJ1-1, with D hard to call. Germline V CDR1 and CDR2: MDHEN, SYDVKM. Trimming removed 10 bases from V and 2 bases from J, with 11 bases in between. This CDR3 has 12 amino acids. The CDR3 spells CAITVANTEAFF. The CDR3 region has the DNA TGTGCCATTACGGTCGCCAACACTGAAGCTTTCTTT.